This T cell receptor beta chain appears in the sequencing data of a study of Tregs in tolerant kidney transplant recipients. Study-level results: The most relevant donor-specific Treg TCRbeta repertoire apparently came from expansion with activated donor B cells.

The V gene's germline CDR1 is SGHAT and CDR2 FQNNGV. Trimming took 1 base from V and 6 from J, leaving 13 bases between them. This CDR3 has 14 residues. Repertoires were generated with immunoSEQ multiplex PCR, while TCRdb's copy carries only in-frame clones and drops some. In the table there are 110,000 or so clones, 92% of which are singletons. In the case of this clone: The antigen is not known.

The source of this sequence is a human donor in good health. V usage is TRBV11-2 and J usage is TRBJ2-7; D may be TRBD2 (5 bases). Sequencing was carried out using CD4+ T cells from blood. The CDR3 here is CASSLVLAASEQYF. CDR3 coding DNA: TGTGCCAGCAGCTTAGTCCTAGCAGCCAGCGAGCAGTACTTC.